This section outlines one T cell receptor beta chain sequence together with its context. In the original processing: Estimation of nucleated cell counts relied on the amplification of reference gene primers. The protocol was immunoSEQ multiplex PCR, while the TCRdb copy is restricted to in-frame clones and leaves out a portion. V, J and clone size derive from that table, while D and trimming were established from the DNA sequence. The table shows around 180,000 clones, with about 85% occurring only once. These data come from a study of blood T cell repertoires in COVID-19. Study-wide background: Samples representing acute and convalescent COVID-19 were sourced from the United States, Italy and Spain. PBMCs, B-cell-depleted T cells, or T cells provided the cDNA or gDNA that made up the material.

Material for sequencing was peripheral blood. This receptor was identified in a woman younger than 45 with active or convalescent COVID-19.

CDR3 residues: CASSEEAGRHTDTQYF. CDR3 nucleotide sequence: TGTGCCAGCAGTGAAGAGGCCGGAAGACACACAGATACGCAGTATTTT. The J gene is TRBJ2-3, the V gene TRBV6-1; D is uncertain. The V and J ends lost 1 base and 2 bases respectively, with 13 bases between them. Germline-derived CDR1 and CDR2 are MNHNS and SASEGT. The CDR3 has 16 amino acids.